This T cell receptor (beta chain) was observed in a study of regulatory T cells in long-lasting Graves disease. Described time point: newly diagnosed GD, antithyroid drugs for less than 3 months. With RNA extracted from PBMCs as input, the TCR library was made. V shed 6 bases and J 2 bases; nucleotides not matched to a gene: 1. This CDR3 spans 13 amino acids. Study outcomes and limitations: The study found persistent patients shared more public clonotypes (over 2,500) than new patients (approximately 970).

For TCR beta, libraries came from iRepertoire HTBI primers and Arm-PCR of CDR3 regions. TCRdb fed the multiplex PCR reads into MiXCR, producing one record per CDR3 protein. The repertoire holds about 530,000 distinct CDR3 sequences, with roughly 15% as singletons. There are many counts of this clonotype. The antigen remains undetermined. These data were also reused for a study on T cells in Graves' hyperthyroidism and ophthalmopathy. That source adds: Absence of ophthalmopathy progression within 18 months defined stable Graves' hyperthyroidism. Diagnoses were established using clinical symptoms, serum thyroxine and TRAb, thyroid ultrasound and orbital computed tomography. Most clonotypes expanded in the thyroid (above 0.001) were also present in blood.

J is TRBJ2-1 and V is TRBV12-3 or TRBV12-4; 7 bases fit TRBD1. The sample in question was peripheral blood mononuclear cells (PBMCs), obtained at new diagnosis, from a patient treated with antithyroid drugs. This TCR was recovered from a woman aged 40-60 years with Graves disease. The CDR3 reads CASRGQTYNEQFF. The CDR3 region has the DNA TGTGCCAGCAGGGGACAGACCTACAATGAGCAGTTCTTC.